This entry lists 25 T cell receptor beta chains sequenced from one sample in a study of T cell responses to AZD1222 COVID-19 vaccine. The protocol was immunoSEQ multiplex PCR, while the TCRdb copy is restricted to in-frame clones and leaves out a portion. The data contain 130,000 or so clones, roughly 84% of them singletons. This sample comprised peripheral blood, obtained on day 0 of AZD1222 vaccination. These receptors were taken from an adult in good health.

The V gene is TRBV9, the J gene TRBJ1-2, with 9 nucleotides matching TRBD1. Germline CDR1 SGDLS, CDR2 YYNGEE. Germline trimming cut 0 bases from V and 8 bases from J; bases unmatched to any gene: 5. This CDR3 is built from 14 residues. The CDR3 bases are TGTGCCAGCAGCGTAGAACAGGGGGCCTGGGGCTACACCTTC. It specifies CASSVEQGAWGYTF. The full variable domain, in which reference TRBV9 and TRBJ1-2 provide the parts outside the CDR3, is DSGVTQTPKHLITATGQRVTLRCSPRSGDLSVYWYQQSLDQGLQFLIQYYNGEERAKGNILERFSAQQFPDLHSELNLSSLELGDSALYFCASSVEQGAWGYTFGSGTRLTVV.

The gene calls are TRBV29-1 and TRBJ1-2, with no clear D. The CDR3 contains 16 residues. Trimming shortened V by 0 bases and J by 5 bases, and 19 bases separated the two germline ends. In germline, CDR1 is SQVTM, CDR2 ANQGSEA. Here the CDR3 DNA reads TGCAGCGTTGAAGATCTTTTACCGGCCGGGCTGTATGGCTACACCTTC. Amino acid sequence: CSVEDLLPAGLYGYTF.

CDR3 DNA: TGTGCCAGCAGCCAAGGCGACAGGGGTGGTGGGACCATATATTTT. Amino acids: CASSQGDRGGGTIYF. The chain combines TRBV6-1 with TRBJ1-3; 8 bases agree with TRBD1. CDR1 MNHNS and CDR2 SASEGT come from the germline V gene. The CDR3 sequence is 15 residues long. With V trimmed by 6 bases and J by 10 bases, 14 bases remained unmatched.

The chain joins TRBV29-1 to TRBJ2-1; TRBD2 agrees at 15 bases. The J segment lost 8 bases and the V segment lost 5 bases, leaving 7 bases of the junction unmatched. CDR3 size: 15 residues. CDR1 and CDR2 (germline): SQVTM, ANQGSEA. Here the CDR3 DNA reads TGCAGCGTTCGCGGGACTAGCGGGAGGAACCATGAGCAGTTCTTC. Translated, it gives CSVRGTSGRNHEQFF.

This clone was seen a single time. This CDR3 is also generated by other DNA sequences in the sample. This rearrangement joins TRBV7-9 to TRBJ2-2; no clear D gene. The CDR3 has 13 amino acids. Germline CDR1 and CDR2: SEHNR and FQNEAQ (reference sequence). V lost 5 bases to trimming and J lost 5 bases, with 9 bases between them. The CDR3 DNA reads TGTGCCAGCAGCCCAACCTGGACCGGGGAGCTGTTTTTT. Protein: CASSPTWTGELFF. Complete variable domain (other parts from reference TRBV7-9 and TRBJ2-2): DTGVSQNPRHKITKRGQNVTFRCDPISEHNRLYWYRQTLGQGPEFLTYFQNEAQLEKSRLLSDRFSAERPKGSFSTLEIQRTEQGDSAMYLCASSPTWTGELFFGEGSRLTVL.

This clone was recorded once. V usage is TRBV7-7 and J usage is TRBJ2-2; 7 bases map to TRBD1. The CDR3 runs 15 residues. V gave up 1 base and J gave up 3 bases; unmatched junction bases: 2. Per germline, CDR1 SSHAT and CDR2 FNYEAQ (reference sequence). In DNA form, the CDR3 reads TGTGCCAGCAGCTTAGGGCAGGGGGACACCGGGGAGCTGTTTTTT. This translates into CASSLGQGDTGELFF.

The chain has TRBV5-1 and TRBJ1-4; D not resolved. The length of the CDR3 is 14 residues. Per germline, CDR1 SGHRS and CDR2 YFSETQ. Trimming took 3 bases from V and 2 from J, leaving 8 bases between them. CDR3 sequence: CASSSTSTNEKLFF. CDR3 DNA: TGCGCCAGCAGCTCAACAAGTACTAATGAAAAACTGTTTTTT.

The chain uses TRBV6-5 and TRBJ2-7, with 12 bases lining up with TRBD2. This CDR3 has 14 residues. CDR1 is MNHEY, CDR2 SVGAGI, per germline. V was pared by 6 bases and J by 5 bases, with 5 bases of the junction left unmatched. The CDR3 region has the DNA TGTGCCAGCAGCGCCCTAGCGGGGGGGGACGAGCAGTACTTC. Translating it yields CASSALAGGDEQYF.

The chain has TRBV7-2 and TRBJ2-7; 13 nucleotides agree with TRBD2. The CDR3 length is 15 residues. With 4 bases clipped from V and 7 bases from J, the junction kept 7 bases outside the gene matches. The germline V gene encodes CDR1 SGHTA and CDR2 FQGNSA. Here the CDR3 DNA reads TGTGCCAGCAGCTCCTACTCGGGACTAGCGGGGGAGCAGTACTTC. Encoded protein: CASSSYSGLAGEQYF.

The genes are TRBV7-2 and TRBJ2-5; TRBD2 might be the D (5 bases). CDR3 length: 15 amino acids. The V end lost 1 base, the J end lost 0 bases, and 9 bases lay between the germline ends. Looked up from germline, CDR1 is SGHTA and CDR2 is FQGNSA. The CDR3 DNA follows: TGTGCCAGCAGCTTAGTTCTGCGGGACCAAGAGACCCAGTACTTC. Its translation: CASSLVLRDQETQYF.

The chain's CDR3 is CASSFSISGVGEAFF. As DNA, the CDR3 is TGTGCCAGCAGCTTCTCCATTTCGGGGGTCGGAGAAGCTTTCTTT. The chain uses TRBV7-9 and TRBJ1-1, with TRBD1 as a possible D gene (5 bases). V shed 3 bases and J shed 8 bases, with 19 bases lying between them. The CDR3 has 15 residues. Germline V gives CDR1 SEHNR, CDR2 FQNEAQ (reference sequence).

This clone has just one count. The chain is built from TRBV7-3 and TRBJ2-1; TRBD2 is a possible D gene (5 bases). Trimming stripped 2 bases from V and 6 bases from J, with 17 bases between. Looked up from germline, CDR1 is SGHTA and CDR2 is FQGTGA. The CDR3 sequence is 16 residues long. CDR3 in DNA: TGTGCCAGCAGCTTAGGTCTAGCTAATTTGCTCAATGAGCAGTTCTTC. Its protein product is CASSLGLANLLNEQFF.

The rearrangement links TRBV11-2 to TRBJ1-2; D unresolved. The CDR3 loop spans 15 amino acids. V lost 6 bases and J 4 bases, leaving 18 bases between the germline ends. Germline V gene data show CDR1 as SGHAT and CDR2 as FQNNGV. The CDR3 sequence is CASRPAGSNLYGYTF. The CDR3 DNA follows: TGTGCCAGCAGGCCCGCCGGGTCAAACCTCTATGGCTACACCTTC.

The V and J genes are TRBV15 and TRBJ1-3, with 8 bases lining up with TRBD1. Trimming at V came to 3 bases and at J to 6 bases, leaving 10 bases not matched to a gene. CDR3 length equals 16 residues. Germline CDR1 reads LNHNV; CDR2 reads YYDKDF (reference sequence). CDR3 in amino acids: CATSRADRANSNTIYF. The DNA for the CDR3 is TGTGCCACCAGCAGGGCGGACAGGGCAAATTCAAACACCATATATTTT.

V usage is TRBV4-3 and J usage is TRBJ2-3, with D possibly matching TRBD2 (6 bases). CDR3 size: 16 residues. Trimming removed 4 bases at V and 0 bases at J, with 14 bases between. Germline V gene data show CDR1 as LGHNA and CDR2 as YSLEER. CDR3: CASSRNSGSSTDTQYF. The DNA for the CDR3 is TGCGCCAGCAGCCGGAATAGCGGATCTAGCACAGATACGCAGTATTTT.

J is TRBJ2-2 and V is TRBV20-1, with TRBD2 matching over 13 bases. CDR1 and CDR2 from the germline V gene are DFQATT and SNEGSKA (reference sequence). The CDR3 covers 16 residues. J gave up 6 bases and V 3 bases, and 7 bases lay outside the gene matches. CDR3 bases: TGCAGTGCTAGTCGCACTAGCGGGAGGGTGGCCGGGGAGCTGTTTTTT. The encoded protein is CSASRTSGRVAGELFF.

The chain employs TRBV5-1 and TRBJ2-2; 9 nucleotides align to TRBD2. Germline values: CDR1 SGHRS, CDR2 YFSETQ. The V segment lost 1 base and the J segment 5 bases; nucleotides outside the gene matches: 9. This CDR3 has 17 amino acids. CDR3 region: CASSLMAGGPRTGELFF. The CDR3 DNA follows: TGCGCCAGCAGCTTGATGGCGGGGGGGCCACGGACCGGGGAGCTGTTTTTT.

The rearrangement joins TRBV7-9 to TRBJ1-1; D gene unclear. The V and J ends lost 1 base and 1 base respectively, with 7 bases between them. CDR1 SEHNR and CDR2 FQNEAQ come from the germline V gene (reference sequence). This CDR3 contains 14 residues. DNA of the CDR3: TGTGCCAGCAGCTTAGTAGAGGGGAACACTGAAGCTTTCTTT. As protein: CASSLVEGNTEAFF.

This clone has only one observation. The rearrangement uses TRBV2 and TRBJ2-7, with D perhaps matching TRBD1 or TRBD2 (7 bases each). The germline V gene has CDR1 SNHLY and CDR2 FYNNEI. Trimming shortened V by 0 bases and J by 6 bases, and 15 bases separated the two germline ends. The CDR3 covers 15 residues. The CDR3 reads CASSEAGRGPSEQYF. In nucleotides, the CDR3 is TGTGCCAGCAGTGAAGCGGGGAGGGGGCCTAGCGAGCAGTACTTC.

The rearrangement joins TRBV6-6 to TRBJ1-2, with 9 nucleotides matching TRBD1. The CDR3 length is 13 residues. The V and J ends lost 5 bases and 7 bases, in that order; junction bases with no gene match: 5. Germline CDR1 is MNHNY and CDR2 is SVGAGI (reference sequence). The CDR3 loop reads CASSLQGATGYTF. Here the CDR3 DNA reads TGTGCCAGCAGTCTACAGGGGGCGACTGGCTACACCTTC.

This clone was recorded a few times. The J gene is TRBJ2-4, the V gene TRBV3-1 (or the pseudogene TRBV3-2); 8 bases align to TRBD2. The CDR3 sequence is 21 residues long. V was pared by 3 bases and J by 1 base, with 20 bases of the junction left unmatched. Germline V CDR1 and CDR2: LGHDT, YNNKEL (reference sequence). The CDR3 bases are TGTGCCAGCAGCCAGGCCCCCTTGAGGAGCGGGGGAGGAGGGGCCAAAAACATTCAGTACTTC. Its protein product is CASSQAPLRSGGGGAKNIQYF.

The chain joins TRBV6-1 to TRBJ1-1, with 9 positions matching TRBD1. The V gene end was trimmed by 1 base and the J gene end by 5 bases; junction bases not matched to a gene: 2. CDR3 length: 14 residues. The V gene's germline CDR1 is MNHNS and CDR2 SASEGT. CDR3 DNA: TGTGCCAGCAGTGAAGACAGGGGGCGGACTGAAGCTTTCTTT. It encodes CASSEDRGRTEAFF.

The gene calls are TRBV2 and TRBJ2-1; D gene uncertain. The CDR3 runs 14 residues. CDR1 is SNHLY, CDR2 FYNNEI, per germline. Trimming left V 7 bases short and J 0 bases short, with 10 bases between. CDR3 sequence reads: CASMVGFSYNEQFF. The DNA for the CDR3 is TGTGCCAGCATGGTGGGTTTCTCCTACAATGAGCAGTTCTTC.

This sequence joins TRBV5-4 and TRBJ2-3; D gene uncertain. The CDR3 extends over 14 amino acids. Deletions cut 4 bases from V and 0 bases from J, with 9 bases between. Germline V CDR1 and CDR2: SGHNT, YYREEE (reference sequence). CDR3 amino acids: CASSATDSTDTQYF. CDR3 sequence (DNA): TGTGCCAGCAGCGCAACCGACAGCACAGATACGCAGTATTTT.

This clone was found once. This chain joins TRBV5-1 and TRBJ2-7; maybe TRBD1 (6 bases). V lost 3 bases and J lost 4, with 14 bases in between. Germline assignment: CDR1 SGHRS and CDR2 YFSETQ. This CDR3 is built from 14 residues. Here the CDR3 reads CASSSDSHFYEQYF. The CDR3 nucleotides read TGCGCCAGCAGCTCGGACAGTCACTTTTACGAGCAGTACTTC.